This entry features one T cell receptor beta chain sequence. cDNA came from roughly 0.5 to 1 ug RNA primed by random hexamers. Amplification of TCR beta CDR3 was carried out by immunoSEQ multiplex PCR, which covered 54 Vbeta and 13 Jbeta segments. MiXCR was run by TCRdb on the immunoSEQ multiplex PCR reads, yielding one entry per CDR3 protein. The sample has around 130,000 distinct CDR3 sequences, roughly 80% seen once. The data are from a study of CD8 T cells in Susac syndrome. From blood CD8+ and CD4+ T cells, TCR beta sequences were generated. Negative isolation was used for CD8+ and CD4+ T cells, and FACS enrichment was applied to TEMRA cells. V lost 0 bases and J lost 2, with 10 bases in between. The CDR3 runs to 15 residues. CDR1 PRHDT and CDR2 FYEKMQ come from the germline V gene (reference sequence).

The material sequenced was CD8+ T cells from PBMCs. This chain joins TRBV13 and TRBJ1-2; possible D gene TRBD1, 5 bases. The origin of this receptor is a human donor with multiple sclerosis. CDR3 residues: CASSLGGGANYGYTF. The CDR3 DNA reads as TGTGCCAGCAGCTTAGGAGGAGGGGCGAACTATGGCTACACCTTC.